This T cell receptor (beta chain) emerged from a study of Ad26.COV2.S vaccination and SARS-CoV-2 variants. About the study: The study gave Ad26.COV2.S intramuscularly, once or twice 56 days apart.

Treatment specified: around 19 received Ad26.COV2.S at low or high dose, single or two shots; several received placebo; per-sample allocation not given. Sample collection was performed on day 63 after the first vaccine or placebo injection. An Ad26 vector expressing Wuhan-strain SARS-CoV-2 spike constituted the vaccine. Germline V gene sequence: CDR1 LGHNA, CDR2 YNFKEQ. Between the trimmed V and J ends, which lost 1 base and 2 bases, there was a span of 14 bases. This CDR3 has 16 residues. Profiled with immunoSEQ multiplex PCR; TCRdb holds only in-frame clones, not every one. This repertoire shows 440,000 or so clones, less than 95% found once; its top ten account for more than 3.5%.

The sequence was obtained from a person between 18 and 59 years old who received the Ad26.COV2.S COVID-19 vaccine or a placebo. This chain uses TRBV4-2 with TRBJ1-2; D is unclear. The starting material was peripheral blood, obtained in a trial of Ad26.COV2.S vaccine versus placebo. CDR3 region: CASSQGIPGSNYGYTF. The CDR3, as DNA: TGTGCCAGCAGCCAAGGGATCCCTGGGAGCAACTATGGCTACACCTTC.